What follows describes a single T cell receptor beta chain. Its antigen is not yet known. No clone much larger than this one lies a single base away; base qualities are absent. Using the deep immunoSEQ assay, TCR CDR3 regions were amplified from genomic DNA by multiplex PCR. For each cell subset, the extracted genomic DNA was distributed evenly across all wells of several immunoSEQ 96-well plates, and each plate served as one replicate. Each replicate PCR for sorted subsets received around 200 ng genomic DNA, equal to about 30,000 T cell genomes. Purified libraries were measured with a Qubit 3.0 fluorometer, size-checked on a Bioanalyzer 2100, and measured again with the KAPA Library Quantification kit. Every immunoSEQ 96-well plate was sequenced on a dedicated single-read 150-cycle Illumina NextSeq 550 flow cell. Per the authors' processing: Because the immunoSEQ output included only junctional sequences and no quality scores, the filtering could not be the same as the filtering used for full-length reads. To assign V/J genes and CDR3, sequences were annotated using PyIR, a Python wrapper for IgBLAST v1.9, with IMGT germline references. Any read was removed if the V/J assignment was weak (E-value above 1e-6), the CDR3 was missing, or the read contained stop codons, out-of-frame junctions, or ambiguous translated residues. V3J clonotypes were defined by identical inferred V gene, J gene, and CDR3 amino acid sequence. The percentage overlap between two repertoires was calculated by dividing the number of shared unique clonotypes by the size of the smaller repertoire. Repertoire richness was assessed with RTK rarefaction, the Chao1 estimator, and Recon v2.1 estimates of unobserved clonotypes. For all TCRbeta clonotypes obtained by the gDNA method from a handful of donors, generation probabilities were computed with OLGA. TCRdb holds this immuneACCESS table with in-frame rearrangements only. Some clones are missing; in checked studies, unresolved V genes explain under half, and the rest has no known cause. V, J and clone size were drawn from that table, and D and trimming were deduced from the DNA. For this sample there are nearly 2 million clones; about 95% appear just once. More than 0.9% of the sample lies in the top ten.

The data are from a study of shared clonotypes between healthy human individuals (dated by TCRdb to about 2020). Concerning the study at large: The cohort comprised a couple of women and three men aged 18 to 49 years. Between about 0.8 and 9 billion PBMCs per donor were obtained by leukapheresis. To estimate repertoire size and how much clonotype sharing occurs between individuals, the study deeply sequenced the blood TCR repertoires of about five healthy adults. Libraries were prepared and TCR repertoires were sequenced by different laboratories using diverse techniques, in order to increase sequencing depth and limit assay-specific biases. For each donor, three plates each were used for CD4 naive and CD4 memory, two plates were used for CD8 naive, and one plate was used for CD8 memory. What the research found in general, with its limitations: Higher generation probabilities were observed for clonotypes shared by all four sorted-subset donors than for non-shared clonotypes. Pairwise subsampling led to the expectation that sequencing depth would affect the degree of clonotype sharing among donors. Naive subsets generally had larger estimated clonotype richness than memory subsets. Sharing across four donors was observed for about 5% of naive CD4, over 3% of naive CD8, around 2.5% of memory CD4, and roughly 0.43% of memory CD8 clonotypes. Even with the large sequencing depth, rarefaction of the sorted-subset datasets indicated that sequencing was incomplete. Sampling was limited to blood, and TCR repertoires in tissue likely differ from TCR repertoires in blood. Because the study included only a small number of donors, the genetic and exposure-history diversity represented was limited.

CD8 naive samples were obtained by positive selection for CCR7 among CD45RO-negative cells, yielding a CD45RA+CCR7+ population from which TemRA cells were excluded. The donors were healthy, HIV-negative adults who had no recently reported acute infections or vaccinations. All donors were Caucasian adults living in Nashville, Tennessee, USA. After blood collection by leukapheresis, PBMCs were isolated using Ficoll-Histopaque density gradient centrifugation and then cryopreserved in the vapor phase of liquid nitrogen. Analytical flow cytometry was used to check the purity and quantity of every magnetically sorted T cell population. Each sorted fraction had its genomic DNA isolated and then quantified by UV absorbance on a Nanodrop 2000c. The sample taken for sequencing was naive CD8+ T cells sorted from blood. Explained via the paper, the cell subset or site label denotes: CD45RA+CCR7+. The origin of this receptor is a man younger than 35 in good health.

The CDR3 here reads CASSLGTVSSYEQYF. The nucleotide sequence is TGTGCCAGCAGCTTAGGGACTGTGAGCTCCTACGAGCAGTACTTC. The sequence joins TRBV11-1 to TRBJ2-7; D gene: possibly TRBD2, on 5 matching bases. The germline V gene encodes CDR1 SGHAT and CDR2 FQDESV (reference sequence). From cysteine to phenylalanine, the CDR3 is 15 amino acids long. Just CDR3 DNA is preserved here, 45 bases in frame from base 1. Cut back by 1 base and 0 bases, the V and J ends lie 10 bases apart.